The present TCR beta chain was sequenced within a study of technical replicates of blood from several donors. The CDR3 has 14 residues. Germline CDR1 and CDR2: LNHDA and SQIVND (reference sequence). Deletions cut 4 bases from V and 6 bases from J, with 13 bases between. Some clones are missing from TCRdb's copy, which holds only in-frame ones; the method was immunoSEQ multiplex PCR. Of roughly 76,000 clones in the sample, 94% were seen once. The clonotype originates from a human donor in good health. Sequencing input: T cells isolated from PBMCs. The chain recombines TRBV19 with TRBJ2-1; D is ambiguous. CDR3 sequence reads: CASSSPYSLNEQFF. CDR3 sequence (DNA): TGTGCCAGTAGTAGCCCTTACTCCCTCAATGAGCAGTTCTTC.